This TCR beta chain was recorded in a study of blood T cell repertoires in COVID-19. About the research overall: The study drew acute and convalescent COVID-19 samples from the United States, Italy and Spain. T cells, B-cell-depleted T cells, or PBMCs supplied cDNA or gDNA.

Sequencing was performed with immunoSEQ multiplex PCR; in TCRdb, only in-frame clones are kept and a portion is missing. Among approximately 300,000 clones listed, roughly 86% were seen once. Germline V gene data show CDR1 as SGHNT and CDR2 as YYREEE (reference sequence). This CDR3 has 13 residues. V dropped 0 bases and J dropped 6 bases, with 8 bases sitting between them. The genes are TRBV5-4 and TRBJ2-3; perhaps TRBD2 as D (5 bases). Material: PBMCs or T cells enriched from blood (not recorded which). The clonotype was recovered from a woman aged 18-29 years who had recovered from COVID-19. The CDR3 nucleotides read TGTGCCAGCAGCTTGGAGAGGGAGGATACGCAGTATTTT. It encodes CASSLEREDTQYF.